The clone carrying this T cell receptor (beta chain) was seen a handful of times. V gave up 0 bases and J gave up 10 bases, with 17 bases separating them. The CDR3 totals 16 residues. Germline CDR1 SGHRS, CDR2 YFSETQ. The record originates from a study of cytomegalovirus exposure and HLA in healthy donors. Study details: Genotyping of some 400 donors showed that 80% to 85% belonged to the Caucasian-associated ancestry cluster.

PCR amplification relied on 60 Vbeta primers (plus 13 Jbeta primers). Clones were read by immunoSEQ multiplex PCR, and TCRdb kept only the in-frame ones, dropping some. The sample carries 150,000 to 200,000 clones, roughly 79% recorded once. This receptor was taken from a male donor in good health and CMV-seropositive. V gene TRBV5-1 combines with J gene TRBJ1-6; TRBD1 might be the D (5 bases). Source material: PBMCs. This CDR3 is CASSLAAEQAGSPLHF. In nucleotides, the CDR3 is TGCGCCAGCAGCTTGGCCGCCGAACAGGCCGGCTCACCCCTCCACTTT.